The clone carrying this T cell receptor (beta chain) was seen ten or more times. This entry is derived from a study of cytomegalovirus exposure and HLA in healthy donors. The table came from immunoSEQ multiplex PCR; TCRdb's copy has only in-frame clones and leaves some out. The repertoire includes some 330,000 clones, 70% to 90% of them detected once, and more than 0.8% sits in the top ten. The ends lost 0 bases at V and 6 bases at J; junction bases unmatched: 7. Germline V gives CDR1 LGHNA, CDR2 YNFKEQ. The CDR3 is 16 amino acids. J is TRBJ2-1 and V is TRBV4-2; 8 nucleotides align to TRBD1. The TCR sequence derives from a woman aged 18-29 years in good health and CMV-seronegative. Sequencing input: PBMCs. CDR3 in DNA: TGTGCCAGCAGCCAAGATAGCGGACAGGGTTTCAATGAGCAGTTCTTC. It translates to CASSQDSGQGFNEQFF.